This T cell receptor beta chain was observed in a study of response to subunit inactivated influenza vaccine. Overall study results and limits: Few new T cells, the authors suggested, are recruited by each seasonal influenza vaccination.

In TCRdb, the RT-PCR reads were re-called with MiXCR into one record per CDR3 protein. Among around 530,000 distinct CDR3 sequences listed, approximately 15% were seen once. In its sample, this clonotype was seen a few times. Antigen specificity is unknown. This CDR3 has 17 amino acids. The J segment lost 0 bases and the V segment lost 1 base, leaving 4 bases of the junction unmatched. Germline CDR1 and CDR2: SGHKS and YYEKEE (reference sequence). The material was CD4+ T cells sorted from PBMCs, obtained less than 30 months after vaccination. The sequence was collected from a man between 50 and 75 years old who received an inactivated influenza vaccine. The chain uses TRBV5-5 and TRBJ2-2, with TRBD2 matching over 9 bases. The CDR3 loop is CASSLSASGTNTGELFF. In nucleotides, the CDR3 is TGTGCCAGCAGCTTGTCGGCTAGCGGGACGAACACCGGGGAGCTGTTTTTT.